Listed here are 27 T cell receptor beta chains from one sample, sequenced in a study of T cells and Merkel cell carcinoma outcomes. TCRdb's copy holds only in-frame clones and misses some; the assay was immunoSEQ multiplex PCR. This sample has 6,500 to 7,500 clones, with around 91% found just once. The specimen sequenced was tumor tissue from Merkel cell carcinoma. The receptors were sampled from a human donor with Merkel cell carcinoma.

V and J are TRBV20-1 and TRBJ2-1; 7 bases map to TRBD1. CDR1 is DFQATT, CDR2 SNEGSKA, per germline (reference sequence). V lost 4 bases, J lost 14 bases, and 8 bases stayed unmatched. The CDR3 has 11 residues. CDR3 DNA: TGCAGTGCTAACGCGGACAGGACAAAGTTCTTC. This gives the protein CSANADRTKFF.

The rearrangement uses TRBV9 and TRBJ1-3; D not resolved. V gave up 5 bases and J gave up 3 bases, with 18 bases separating them. The CDR3 spans 16 residues. From germline, CDR1 is SGDLS and CDR2 YYNGEE. Here the CDR3 DNA reads TGTGCCAGCAGGGACCCCGGAGGAGTAAATGGAAACACCATATATTTT. Translated, it gives CASRDPGGVNGNTIYF.

The chain links TRBV10-3 to TRBJ2-7, with 9 bases matching TRBD1. The CDR3 runs to 17 residues. V was pared by 2 bases and J by 0 bases, with 8 bases of the junction left unmatched. The V gene's germline CDR1 is ENHRY and CDR2 SYGVKD. CDR3 loop: CAISEIGTGYSSYEQYF. In DNA form, the CDR3 reads TGTGCCATCAGTGAGATTGGGACAGGGTATAGCTCCTACGAGCAGTACTTC.

The chain combines TRBV5-1 with TRBJ2-7; 10 nucleotides agree with TRBD2. Germline CDR1 reads SGHRS; CDR2 reads YFSETQ. The CDR3 consists of 17 residues. With V trimmed by 4 bases and J by 4 bases, 14 bases remained unmatched. The CDR3 sequence: CASSASSGGTRIYEQYF. The CDR3 nucleotides are TGCGCCAGCAGCGCTTCTAGCGGGGGTACCAGGATATACGAGCAGTACTTC. The entire variable domain, with the rest obtained from reference TRBV5-1 and TRBJ2-7, is as follows: KAGVTQTPRYLIKTRGQQVTLSCSPISGHRSVSWYQQTPGQGLQFLFEYFSETQRNKGNFPGRFSGRQFSNSRSEMNVSTLELGDSALYLCASSASSGGTRIYEQYFGPGTRLTVT.

The J gene is TRBJ2-3, the V gene TRBV18, with TRBD1 matching over 10 bases. V dropped 6 bases and J dropped 4; count of bases not matched to a gene: 10. Germline loops: CDR1 KGHSH, CDR2 LQKENI. The length of the CDR3 is 16 residues. In nucleotides, the CDR3 is TGTGCCAGCTCTCTTCCGGGACAGGGGAAAGCAGATACGCAGTATTTT. It specifies CASSLPGQGKADTQYF.

The rearrangement uses TRBV18 and TRBJ1-1; D unresolved. Germline assignment: CDR1 KGHSH and CDR2 LQKENI. The CDR3 extends over 17 amino acids. The ends were cut back, 0 bases at V and 4 bases at J, with 18 bases in the middle. CDR3 region: CASSPPNSGVIPTEAFF. The CDR3 bases are TGTGCCAGCTCACCACCGAACAGCGGGGTGATCCCCACTGAAGCTTTCTTT. The whole variable domain, filled in from reference TRBV18 and TRBJ1-1, reads NAGVMQNPRHLVRRRGQEARLRCSPMKGHSHVYWYRQLPEEGLKFMVYLQKENIIDESGMPKERFSAEFPKEGPSILRIQQVVRGDSAAYFCASSPPNSGVIPTEAFFGQGTRLTVV.

The rearrangement joins TRBV4-2 to TRBJ2-3, with 8 positions matching TRBD2. This CDR3 contains 17 residues. Trimming cost V 2 bases and J 0 bases; bases outside gene matches: 7. The germline V gene encodes CDR1 LGHNA and CDR2 YNFKEQ. Here the CDR3 DNA reads TGTGCCAGCAGCCAATCCAGCGGGGGATTTAGCACAGATACGCAGTATTTT. Translating it yields CASSQSSGGFSTDTQYF.

V usage is TRBV11-2 and J usage is TRBJ2-2; 11 bases match TRBD2. Germline V gene sequence: CDR1 SGHAT, CDR2 FQNNGV. CDR3 length: 15 amino acids. Trimming cost V 5 bases and J 4 bases; bases outside gene matches: 3. CDR3 in amino acids: CASSHLAGGTGELFF. In nucleotides, the CDR3 is TGTGCCAGCAGCCATCTAGCGGGGGGCACCGGGGAGCTGTTTTTT. Looking up the rest from reference TRBV11-2 and TRBJ2-2 gives the full variable domain: EAGVAQSPRYKIIEKRQSVAFWCNPISGHATLYWYQQILGQGPKLLIQFQNNGVVDDSQLPKDRFSAERLKGVDSTLKIQPAKLEDSAVYLCASSHLAGGTGELFFGEGSRLTVL.

This clone came up once. Its ends do not fully match the called genes, so a read error is possible. The chain couples TRBV7-6 to TRBJ2-1; no definite D call. The length of the CDR3 is 12 residues. Looked up from germline, CDR1 is SGHVS and CDR2 is FNYEAQ. In DNA, the CDR3 is TGTGTCAGCAGCTTACGCGGCAATGAGCAGTTCTTC. It codes for CVSSLRGNEQFF.

The chain uses TRBV6-5 and TRBJ2-7; 11 positions agree with TRBD2. The germline CDR1 and CDR2 sequences are MNHEY and SVGAGI. Trimming at V came to 4 bases and at J to 0 bases, leaving 5 bases not matched to a gene. There are 16 residues in the CDR3. CDR3 protein: CASSSSGGSLSYEQYF. The CDR3 region has the DNA TGTGCCAGCAGTTCTAGCGGGGGGTCCCTCTCCTACGAGCAGTACTTC.

The gene calls are TRBV27 and TRBJ1-5; perhaps TRBD1 as D (5 bases). V was shortened by 0 bases and J by 2 bases, with 11 bases between the two germline ends. Germline V gene sequence: CDR1 MNHEY, CDR2 SMNVEV (reference sequence). The CDR3 runs 16 residues. Here the CDR3 reads CASSLSAGLGNQPQHF. CDR3 coding DNA: TGTGCCAGCAGTTTATCGGCAGGGCTTGGCAATCAGCCCCAGCATTTT.

The chain recombines TRBV7-3 with TRBJ2-5; 8 bases line up with TRBD2. Per the germline V gene, CDR1 is SGHTA and CDR2 is FQGTGA. Trimming at V came to 7 bases and at J to 4 bases, leaving 5 bases not matched to a gene. The CDR3 is made up of 13 amino acids. The CDR3 region has the DNA TGTGCCAGCACGGGGGGGCCGCGAGAGACCCAGTACTTC. Protein product: CASTGGPRETQYF.

The table lists this clone with a count of one. This chain connects TRBV7-9 to TRBJ2-7; 10 nucleotides agree with TRBD1. The germline V gene encodes CDR1 SEHNR and CDR2 FQNEAQ (reference sequence). This CDR3 is 17 amino acids long. V trimming: 5 bases; J trimming: 7 bases; junction bases outside the gene matches: 17. The DNA of the CDR3 is TGTGCCAGCAGCCACCCGCCCATGATAGACAGGGGGCTTGAGCAGTACTTC. Its translation is CASSHPPMIDRGLEQYF.

The sample holds one count of this clone. This sequence joins TRBV5-6 and TRBJ2-7; 13 positions agree with TRBD2. The J segment lost 9 bases and the V segment lost 2 bases, leaving 11 bases of the junction unmatched. The CDR3 sequence is 16 residues long. Germline CDR1 SGHDT, CDR2 YYEEEE. The CDR3 loop reads CASSLLTSGGGLGQYV. The CDR3 DNA is TGTGCCAGCAGCTTACTTACTAGCGGGGGGGGCCTCGGGCAGTACGTC.

This clone was picked up a small number of times. V and J are TRBV9 and TRBJ2-1; D perhaps matches TRBD1 (6 bases). V dropped 4 bases and J dropped 3 bases, with 20 bases sitting between them. The CDR3 length is 17 residues. Germline V CDR1 and CDR2: SGDLS, YYNGEE. The CDR3 region has the DNA TGTGCCAGCAGCCCCGTCGAGTCGACAGGATACTACAATGAGCAGTTCTTC. Translation gives CASSPVESTGYYNEQFF.

The chain couples TRBV2 to TRBJ2-5; 8 bases are a match to TRBD1. Germline V CDR1 and CDR2: SNHLY, FYNNEI. V lost 1 base and J lost 4; bases outside the gene matches: 5. The CDR3 runs to 15 residues. In nucleotides, the CDR3 is TGTGCCAGCAGTGAAGTCAGGGGGCCCGCAGAGACCCAGTACTTC. This sequence encodes CASSEVRGPAETQYF.

The chain is built from TRBV6-5 and TRBJ2-5, with 7 bases identical to TRBD1. The CDR3 sequence is 13 residues long. The germline V gene encodes CDR1 MNHEY and CDR2 SVGAGI. V dropped 5 bases and J dropped 7; count of bases not matched to a gene: 7. The CDR3 loop reads CASSTTGVGTQYF. The CDR3 region has the DNA TGTGCCAGCAGTACAACAGGGGTGGGGACCCAGTACTTC.

The J gene is TRBJ1-2, the V gene TRBV4-3, with TRBD1 matching over 8 bases. Trimming cost V 4 bases and J 4 bases; bases outside gene matches: 8. The CDR3 contains 15 residues. From germline, CDR1 is LGHNA and CDR2 YSLEER. The CDR3 coding sequence is TGCGCCAGCAGCCCCGACAGGGGCGCCGGCTATGGCTACACCTTC. It yields the protein CASSPDRGAGYGYTF.

This rearrangement joins TRBV4-1 to TRBJ2-1; 15 bases fit TRBD2. V was pared by 4 bases and J by 0 bases, with 4 bases of the junction left unmatched. This CDR3 spans 18 amino acids. Germline CDR1 is MGHRA and CDR2 is YSYEKL. This chain's CDR3 is CASSRGLAGGSSYNEQFF. Here the CDR3 DNA reads TGCGCCAGCAGCCGGGGACTAGCGGGGGGAAGCTCCTACAATGAGCAGTTCTTC.

The chain recombines TRBV6-1 with TRBJ2-7, with 7 bases lining up with TRBD1. The trim removed 6 bases at V and 5 bases at J, leaving 4 bases unmatched. Germline V gives CDR1 MNHNS, CDR2 SASEGT. The length of the CDR3 is 12 residues. CDR3: CASRQQGNEQYV. The CDR3 DNA reads TGTGCCAGCAGACAACAGGGGAACGAGCAGTACGTC.

The chain uses TRBV6-5 and TRBJ1-2, with TRBD1 matching over 9 bases. CDR3 length: 15 amino acids. Germline loops: CDR1 MNHEY, CDR2 SVGAGI. Unmatched junction bases numbered 8, after V lost 2 bases and J lost 7 bases. This chain's CDR3 is CASSYRGTGSVGYTF. CDR3 sequence (DNA): TGTGCCAGCAGTTACCGGGGGACAGGGTCGGTTGGCTACACCTTC.

V usage is TRBV7-2 and J usage is TRBJ2-5; 9 nucleotides agree with TRBD1. The CDR3 runs 16 residues. J lost 5 bases, V lost 4 bases, and 11 bases had no gene match. CDR1 is SGHTA, CDR2 FQGNSA, per germline. The CDR3 coding sequence is TGTGCCAGCAGCTACTACTCCACAGGGGGCCGGGAGACCCAGTACTTC. Its protein is CASSYYSTGGRETQYF. The complete variable domain, with remaining parts taken from reference TRBV7-2 and TRBJ2-5, reads GAGVSQSPSNKVTEKGKDVELRCDPISGHTALYWYRQSLGQGLEFLIYFQGNSAPDKSGLPSDRFSAERTGGSVSTLTIQRTQQEDSAVYLCASSYYSTGGRETQYFGPGTRLLVL.

The chain recombines TRBV19 with TRBJ1-1; tentatively, D is TRBD1 (6 bases). The CDR3 extends over 17 amino acids. Germline V gives CDR1 LNHDA, CDR2 SQIVND (reference sequence). The ends were cut back, 4 bases at V and 0 bases at J, with 18 bases in the middle. The DNA for the CDR3 is TGTGCCAGTAGTACTGGAGGGACACGGGGCTTGAACACTGAAGCTTTCTTT. This encodes CASSTGGTRGLNTEAFF.

The chain has TRBV5-1 and TRBJ2-3; TRBD1 matches at 10 bases. V was pared by 5 bases and J by 2 bases, with 5 bases of the junction left unmatched. The germline V gene encodes CDR1 SGHRS and CDR2 YFSETQ. The CDR3 length is 15 residues. CDR3 residues: CASRTGGRNTDTQYF. The CDR3 DNA is TGCGCCAGCAGGACAGGGGGCAGGAACACAGATACGCAGTATTTT.

This CDR3 reads CASSVGRDISYNEQFF. CDR3 in DNA: TGTGCCAGCAGCGTGGGACGGGACATCTCCTACAATGAGCAGTTCTTC. The chain couples TRBV9 to TRBJ2-1, with D tentatively TRBD1 (6 bases). Germline lookup yields CDR1 SGDLS and CDR2 YYNGEE. V gave up 2 bases and J gave up 0 bases, with 12 bases separating them. The CDR3 extends over 16 amino acids.

This chain connects TRBV5-6 to TRBJ2-3; D is perhaps TRBD1 (5 bases). CDR3 length equals 14 residues. V lost 5 bases and J lost 6, with 16 bases in between. Germline CDR1 SGHDT, CDR2 YYEEEE. The CDR3 DNA is TGTGCCAGCAGATTTCAGGGTAGCTTGGATACGCAGTATTTT. It codes for CASRFQGSLDTQYF.

This clone is a singleton in its sample. CDR3 sequence (DNA): TGTGCCAGCTCTGGGGGGCCAATGAACACTGAAGCTTTCTTT. As protein: CASSGGPMNTEAFF. The chain recombines TRBV7-9 with TRBJ1-1; TRBD1 might be the D (6 bases). Germline V gene sequence: CDR1 SEHNR, CDR2 FQNEAQ (reference sequence). V was shortened by 8 bases and J by 0 bases, with 13 bases between the two germline ends. This CDR3 has 14 residues. Using reference TRBV7-9 and TRBJ1-1 for the parts outside the CDR3, the full variable domain is DTGVSQNPRHKITKRGQNVTFRCDPISEHNRLYWYRQTLGQGPEFLTYFQNEAQLEKSRLLSDRFSAERPKGSFSTLEIQRTEQGDSAMYLCASSGGPMNTEAFFGQGTRLTVV.